These T cell receptor beta chains were read from a single sample in a study of graft-versus-host responses after intestinal transplantation. Data came from immunoSEQ multiplex PCR; TCRdb stores just in-frame clones and leaves some out. The data contain 20,000 to 25,000 clones, about 45% of them seen just once; the ten biggest clones take up around 1.5%. This material consisted of alloreactive CD8+ T cells from a mixed lymphocyte reaction culture, taken before transplantation. The origin of the receptors is a human patient who was an organ donor for intestinal transplantation. The CDR3 runs from the conserved cysteine through the conserved F or W. Each record gives: clone size, D gene, V gene, CDR3 length, J gene, CDR3 protein, CDR3 DNA. A D gene is named only where the DNA matches it firmly. Size values are once, few and many counts, or a class for expanded clones, and some rows have none.

clone_size: few; d_call: .; v_call: TRBV4-2; cdr3_length: 13; j_call: TRBJ1-1; cdr3_aa: CASSPENYTEAFF; cdr3_nt: TGTGCCAGCAGCCCGGAAAATTACACTGAAGCTTTCTTT
clone_size: .; d_call: TRBD2; v_call: TRBV9; cdr3_length: 20; j_call: TRBJ2-2; cdr3_aa: CASSVVPGGAGGQNTGELFF; cdr3_nt: TGTGCCAGCAGCGTAGTCCCCGGCGGGGCGGGAGGCCAGAACACCGGGGAGCTGTTTTTT
clone_size: medium-sized; d_call: .; v_call: TRBV10-3; cdr3_length: 12; j_call: TRBJ2-3; cdr3_aa: CAISEDTDTQYF; cdr3_nt: TGTGCCATCAGTGAGGATACAGATACGCAGTATTTT
clone_size: few; d_call: TRBD2; v_call: TRBV9; cdr3_length: 15; j_call: TRBJ2-3; cdr3_aa: CASSVFGTITDTQYF; cdr3_nt: TGTGCCAGCAGCGTATTTGGGACTATAACAGATACGCAGTATTTT
clone_size: .; d_call: .; v_call: TRBV6-5; cdr3_length: 10; j_call: TRBJ2-3; cdr3_aa: CASGADTQYF; cdr3_nt: TGTGCCAGTGGGGCGGATACGCAGTATTTT
clone_size: .; d_call: .; v_call: TRBV4-1; cdr3_length: 16; j_call: TRBJ1-6; cdr3_aa: CASSQVDGARNSPLHF; cdr3_nt: TGCGCCAGCAGCCAAGTAGACGGAGCGAGGAATTCACCCCTCCACTTT
clone_size: few; d_call: TRBD1; v_call: TRBV27; cdr3_length: 15; j_call: TRBJ2-7; cdr3_aa: CASSQTGARSYEQYF; cdr3_nt: TGTGCCAGCAGCCAGACAGGGGCACGGTCCTACGAGCAGTACTTC
clone_size: .; d_call: .; v_call: TRBV5-6; cdr3_length: 15; j_call: TRBJ1-1; cdr3_aa: CASSLVSGLGTEAFF; cdr3_nt: TGTGCCAGCAGCTTGGTTTCGGGGTTGGGCACTGAAGCTTTCTTT
clone_size: .; d_call: .; v_call: TRBV4-1; cdr3_length: 18; j_call: TRBJ1-6; cdr3_aa: CASSQVSRGDSYNSPLHF; cdr3_nt: TGCGCCAGCAGCCAAGTTTCCAGGGGAGACTCCTATAATTCACCCCTCCACTTT
clone_size: .; d_call: .; v_call: TRBV7-2; cdr3_length: 15; j_call: TRBJ1-5; cdr3_aa: CASSLGEGVYQPQHF; cdr3_nt: TGTGCCAGCAGCTTAGGTGAAGGGGTCTATCAGCCCCAGCATTTT
clone_size: .; d_call: .; v_call: TRBV13; cdr3_length: 13; j_call: TRBJ2-5; cdr3_aa: CASSTGTPGAQYF; cdr3_nt: TGTGCCAGCAGCACGGGGACCCCCGGGGCCCAGTACTTC
clone_size: .; d_call: TRBD1; v_call: TRBV5-1; cdr3_length: 18; j_call: TRBJ2-4; cdr3_aa: CASSSRARSDREFGIQYF; cdr3_nt: TGCGCCAGCAGCTCCCGGGCCAGATCAGACAGGGAATTTGGCATTCAGTACTTC
clone_size: .; d_call: .; v_call: TRBV6-1; cdr3_length: 13; j_call: TRBJ1-1; cdr3_aa: CASSSRVWTEAFF; cdr3_nt: TGTGCCAGCAGTAGTCGGGTCTGGACTGAAGCTTTCTTT
clone_size: .; d_call: TRBD1; v_call: TRBV28; cdr3_length: 16; j_call: TRBJ2-7; cdr3_aa: CASSFVLGTGGYEQYF; cdr3_nt: TGTGCCAGCAGTTTCGTTTTGGGGACAGGGGGCTACGAGCAGTACTTC
clone_size: .; d_call: .; v_call: TRBV5-1; cdr3_length: 13; j_call: TRBJ1-2; cdr3_aa: CASSTGHPYGYTF; cdr3_nt: TGCGCCAGCAGCACTGGCCACCCATATGGCTACACCTTC
clone_size: few; d_call: .; v_call: TRBV5-4; cdr3_length: 14; j_call: TRBJ1-2; cdr3_aa: CASSYSVWVHGYTF; cdr3_nt: TGTGCCAGCAGCTACTCTGTGTGGGTGCATGGCTACACCTTC
clone_size: few; d_call: .; v_call: TRBV7-2; cdr3_length: 13; j_call: TRBJ1-2; cdr3_aa: CASSLPNGYGYTF; cdr3_nt: TGTGCCAGCAGCTTACCGAACGGCTATGGCTACACCTTC
clone_size: few; d_call: TRBD2; v_call: TRBV28; cdr3_length: 17; j_call: TRBJ2-7; cdr3_aa: CASSSWASGLFSYEQYF; cdr3_nt: TGTGCCAGCAGTTCCTGGGCTAGCGGGCTCTTTTCCTACGAGCAGTACTTC
clone_size: .; d_call: .; v_call: TRBV9; cdr3_length: 13; j_call: TRBJ2-7; cdr3_aa: CASSDSNSYEQYF; cdr3_nt: TGTGCCAGCAGCGACAGTAACTCCTACGAGCAGTACTTC
clone_size: .; d_call: TRBD1; v_call: TRBV10-3; cdr3_length: 14; j_call: TRBJ2-7; cdr3_aa: CASSPGTGGYEQYF; cdr3_nt: TGTGCCAGCAGTCCCGGGACAGGGGGCTACGAGCAGTACTTC
clone_size: .; d_call: .; v_call: TRBV5-1; cdr3_length: 13; j_call: TRBJ1-2; cdr3_aa: CASSFYLPYGYTF; cdr3_nt: TGCGCCAGCAGCTTTTACTTACCCTATGGCTACACCTTC
clone_size: .; d_call: .; v_call: TRBV5-4; cdr3_length: 17; j_call: TRBJ2-3; cdr3_aa: CASSLHTTPGLGDTQYF; cdr3_nt: TGTGCCAGCAGCTTGCATACGACTCCCGGGCTGGGAGATACGCAGTATTTT
clone_size: .; d_call: .; v_call: TRBV19; cdr3_length: 15; j_call: TRBJ2-5; cdr3_aa: CASSIEPDNQETQYF; cdr3_nt: TGTGCCAGTAGTATAGAACCCGACAACCAAGAGACCCAGTACTTC
clone_size: .; d_call: TRBD1; v_call: TRBV7-4; cdr3_length: 16; j_call: TRBJ1-5; cdr3_aa: CASSLTGTGGNQPQHF; cdr3_nt: TGTGCCAGCAGCTTGACCGGGACAGGGGGCAATCAGCCCCAGCATTTT
clone_size: few; d_call: .; v_call: TRBV9; cdr3_length: 16; j_call: TRBJ1-1; cdr3_aa: CASSVIGGGTNTEAFF; cdr3_nt: TGTGCCAGCAGCGTAATAGGGGGGGGCACGAACACTGAAGCTTTCTTT
clone_size: few; d_call: TRBD1; v_call: TRBV4-1; cdr3_length: 13; j_call: TRBJ2-7; cdr3_aa: CASRATGSYEQYF; cdr3_nt: TGCGCCAGCAGGGCGACAGGGTCCTACGAGCAGTACTTC
clone_size: medium-sized; d_call: TRBD2; v_call: TRBV4-3; cdr3_length: 16; j_call: TRBJ2-1; cdr3_aa: CASSQVLAGGPHEQFF; cdr3_nt: TGCGCCAGCAGCCAAGTACTAGCGGGAGGGCCTCATGAGCAGTTCTTC
clone_size: .; d_call: TRBD1; v_call: TRBV19; cdr3_length: 14; j_call: TRBJ2-7; cdr3_aa: CASSPGQVAYEQYF; cdr3_nt: TGTGCCAGTAGTCCGGGACAGGTAGCCTACGAGCAGTACTTC
clone_size: .; d_call: .; v_call: TRBV6-6; cdr3_length: 14; j_call: TRBJ2-7; cdr3_aa: CASSYSGPPYEQYF; cdr3_nt: TGTGCCAGCAGTTACAGCGGACCCCCCTACGAGCAGTACTTC
clone_size: .; d_call: .; v_call: TRBV4-2; cdr3_length: 12; j_call: TRBJ1-1; cdr3_aa: CASSQQNTEAFF; cdr3_nt: TGTGCCAGCAGCCAACAGAACACTGAAGCTTTCTTT
clone_size: .; d_call: .; v_call: TRBV7-8; cdr3_length: 14; j_call: TRBJ1-1; cdr3_aa: CASSLVLWGTEAFF; cdr3_nt: TGTGCCAGCAGCTTAGTTCTTTGGGGTACTGAAGCTTTCTTT
clone_size: .; d_call: TRBD1; v_call: TRBV6-1; cdr3_length: 14; j_call: TRBJ1-5; cdr3_aa: CATGTGLSNQPQHF; cdr3_nt: TGTGCCACCGGGACAGGCCTAAGCAATCAGCCCCAGCATTTT
clone_size: medium-sized; d_call: .; v_call: TRBV6-1; cdr3_length: 16; j_call: TRBJ2-6; cdr3_aa: CASSVYGAWGANVLTF; cdr3_nt: TGTGCCAGCAGTGTTTACGGGGCGTGGGGGGCCAACGTCCTGACTTTC
clone_size: .; d_call: .; v_call: TRBV21-1; cdr3_length: 18; j_call: TRBJ2-1; cdr3_aa: CASSKEYASGSFFREQFF; cdr3_nt: TGTGCCAGCAGCAAAGAGTATGCTAGCGGGAGTTTTTTTCGTGAGCAGTTCTTC
clone_size: .; d_call: .; v_call: TRBV11-2; cdr3_length: 11; j_call: TRBJ2-7; cdr3_aa: CASSFSYEQYF; cdr3_nt: TGTGCCAGCAGCTTCTCCTACGAGCAGTACTTC
clone_size: .; d_call: .; v_call: TRBV29-1; cdr3_length: 13; j_call: TRBJ1-2; cdr3_aa: CSAWGGEEDGYTF; cdr3_nt: TGCAGCGCCTGGGGAGGGGAAGAGGATGGCTACACCTTC
clone_size: once; d_call: TRBD1; v_call: TRBV4-1; cdr3_length: 17; j_call: TRBJ2-3; cdr3_aa: CASSYSPGQGSADTQYF; cdr3_nt: TGCGCCAGCAGCTACTCTCCGGGACAGGGGTCGGCAGATACGCAGTATTTT
clone_size: .; d_call: .; v_call: TRBV30; cdr3_length: 14; j_call: TRBJ2-1; cdr3_aa: CAWSVPDKFNEQFF; cdr3_nt: TGTGCCTGGAGTGTTCCGGACAAGTTCAATGAGCAGTTCTTC
clone_size: few; d_call: TRBD1; v_call: TRBV2; cdr3_length: 14; j_call: TRBJ2-7; cdr3_aa: CASSWTGAHYEQYF; cdr3_nt: TGTGCCAGCAGTTGGACAGGGGCCCACTACGAGCAGTACTTC
clone_size: medium-sized; d_call: TRBD2; v_call: TRBV9; cdr3_length: 15; j_call: TRBJ2-7; cdr3_aa: CASSVTSGSNYEQYF; cdr3_nt: TGTGCCAGCAGCGTAACTAGCGGGAGTAACTACGAGCAGTACTTC
clone_size: .; d_call: TRBD2; v_call: TRBV29-1; cdr3_length: 15; j_call: TRBJ2-3; cdr3_aa: CSVEDQREWTDTQYF; cdr3_nt: TGCAGCGTTGAAGATCAGCGGGAGTGGACAGATACGCAGTATTTT
clone_size: few; d_call: .; v_call: TRBV11-2; cdr3_length: 15; j_call: TRBJ2-2; cdr3_aa: CASSLDQFGPLELFF; cdr3_nt: TGTGCCAGCAGCTTAGATCAGTTCGGCCCCCTGGAGCTGTTTTTT
clone_size: .; d_call: .; v_call: TRBV4-1; cdr3_length: 14; j_call: TRBJ2-1; cdr3_aa: CASSPGADYNEQFF; cdr3_nt: TGCGCCAGCAGCCCCGGGGCTGACTACAATGAGCAGTTCTTC
clone_size: few; d_call: .; v_call: TRBV11-2; cdr3_length: 12; j_call: TRBJ2-7; cdr3_aa: CASSFDSYEQYF; cdr3_nt: TGTGCCAGCAGCTTCGACTCCTACGAGCAGTACTTC
clone_size: .; d_call: .; v_call: TRBV4-2; cdr3_length: 14; j_call: TRBJ2-6; cdr3_aa: CASSPVSGANVLTF; cdr3_nt: TGTGCCAGCAGCCCGGTCTCCGGGGCCAACGTCCTGACTTTC
clone_size: .; d_call: .; v_call: TRBV5-4; cdr3_length: 14; j_call: TRBJ2-7; cdr3_aa: CASSLERSSYEQYF; cdr3_nt: TGTGCCAGCAGCTTGGAGCGTAGCTCCTACGAGCAGTACTTC
clone_size: medium-sized; d_call: TRBD2; v_call: TRBV9; cdr3_length: 15; j_call: TRBJ2-7; cdr3_aa: CASSVGTSGSYEQYF; cdr3_nt: TGTGCCAGCAGCGTAGGGACTAGCGGCTCCTACGAGCAGTACTTC
clone_size: few; d_call: .; v_call: TRBV13; cdr3_length: 14; j_call: TRBJ1-1; cdr3_aa: CASSLIGGVTEAFF; cdr3_nt: TGTGCCAGCAGTTTAATAGGGGGGGTGACTGAAGCTTTCTTT
clone_size: .; d_call: TRBD2; v_call: TRBV2; cdr3_length: 17; j_call: TRBJ2-2; cdr3_aa: CASSDVMNGRAIGELFF; cdr3_nt: TGTGCCAGCAGTGATGTCATGAACGGGAGGGCTATCGGGGAGCTGTTTTTT
clone_size: .; d_call: .; v_call: TRBV19; cdr3_length: 12; j_call: TRBJ2-2; cdr3_aa: CASSTYTGELFF; cdr3_nt: TGTGCCAGTAGTACATACACCGGGGAGCTGTTTTTT
clone_size: medium-sized; d_call: .; v_call: TRBV4-1; cdr3_length: 11; j_call: TRBJ2-7; cdr3_aa: CASSLGGEQYF; cdr3_nt: TGCGCCAGCAGCCTAGGGGGCGAGCAGTACTTC
clone_size: .; d_call: .; v_call: TRBV6-1; cdr3_length: 13; j_call: TRBJ1-2; cdr3_aa: CASSPALNYGYTF; cdr3_nt: TGTGCCAGCAGCCCAGCGCTTAACTATGGCTACACCTTC
clone_size: .; d_call: .; v_call: TRBV18; cdr3_length: 14; j_call: TRBJ2-5; cdr3_aa: CASSLASEKETQYF; cdr3_nt: TGTGCCAGCTCACTTGCTAGCGAAAAAGAGACCCAGTACTTC
clone_size: few; d_call: TRBD1; v_call: TRBV30; cdr3_length: 13; j_call: TRBJ1-2; cdr3_aa: CAWSTGQGNGYTF; cdr3_nt: TGTGCCTGGAGTACCGGACAGGGGAACGGCTACACCTTC
clone_size: .; d_call: .; v_call: TRBV6-6; cdr3_length: 11; j_call: TRBJ2-5; cdr3_aa: CAILGPETQYF; cdr3_nt: TGTGCCATCTTAGGGCCAGAGACCCAGTACTTC
clone_size: medium-sized; d_call: .; v_call: TRBV28; cdr3_length: 12; j_call: TRBJ2-7; cdr3_aa: CASSFPGYEQYF; cdr3_nt: TGTGCCAGCAGTTTCCCAGGGTACGAGCAGTACTTC
clone_size: few; d_call: .; v_call: TRBV5-6; cdr3_length: 16; j_call: TRBJ2-3; cdr3_aa: CASSFLGVVGSDTQYF; cdr3_nt: TGTGCCAGCAGCTTTTTGGGTGTGGTAGGATCAGATACGCAGTATTTT